The TCR beta chain described here comes from a study of blood T cell repertoires in COVID-19. Profiled with immunoSEQ multiplex PCR; TCRdb holds only in-frame clones, not every one. The sample lists 250,000 to 350,000 clones; around 87% were seen once. This sequence originates from a woman aged 25 to 39 who had recovered from COVID-19. Sequenced material: PBMCs or T cells enriched from blood (not recorded which).

In DNA form, the CDR3 reads TGTGCCAGCAGCCAAGAGAGAGAGCAGTTCTTC. This codes for CASSQEREQFF. The genes are TRBV3-1 (or the pseudogene TRBV3-2) and TRBJ2-1; the D is unclear. Trimming shortened V by 0 bases and J by 10 bases, and 4 bases separated the two germline ends. Looked up from germline, CDR1 is LGHDT and CDR2 is YNNKEL (reference sequence). The CDR3 spans 11 residues.